A single sample gave rise to the 20 T cell receptor beta chains below, sequenced in a study of T cell repertoires in cytomegalovirus infection. TCRdb ran MiXCR on the reads and lists one entry per CDR3 protein. This sample has more than 650,000 distinct CDR3 sequences, with approximately 34% found just once. The specimen sequenced was PBMCs. These TCRs come from a human donor in good health (CMV status not recorded). Some clones in this sample may be carry-over from other donors' samples.

On this clonotype: This CDR3 fails to terminate in the conserved phenylalanine or tryptophan, so it likely reflects a read error. This chain joins TRBV15 and TRBJ1-1, with TRBD1 matching 10 bases. This CDR3 spans 17 amino acids. In germline, CDR1 is LNHNV, CDR2 YYDKDF (reference sequence). Here the CDR3 DNA reads TGTGTCACCAGCTCGCGACAGGGGGCAAGGGGGAACACTGCAGCTTTCTTG. Translation gives CVTSSRQGARGNTAAFL.

J is TRBJ2-4 and V is TRBV5-4; a weak D match, TRBD1 (6 bases). The CDR3 runs 16 residues. The germline V and J ends were trimmed by 0 bases and 4 bases, with 14 bases remaining between them. Germline V gene sequence: CDR1 SGHNT, CDR2 YYREEE (reference sequence). The CDR3 nucleotides are TGTGCCAGCAGCTTGGGACAGTGGCAGGGGAAAAACATTCAGTACTTC. It specifies CASSLGQWQGKNIQYF.

The rearrangement links TRBV18 to TRBJ2-5; D unclear. Per germline, CDR1 KGHSH and CDR2 LQKENI. The length of the CDR3 is 15 residues. The germline V and J ends were trimmed by 3 bases and 2 bases, with 13 bases remaining between them. The CDR3: CASSPIDGPQETQYF. CDR3 nucleotide sequence: TGTGCCAGCTCACCGATTGACGGACCTCAAGAGACCCAGTACTTC. The full variable domain, in which reference TRBV18 and TRBJ2-5 provide the parts outside the CDR3, is NAGVMQNPRHLVRRRGQEARLRCSPMKGHSHVYWYRQLPEEGLKFMVYLQKENIIDESGMPKERFSAEFPKEGPSILRIQQVVRGDSAAYFCASSPIDGPQETQYFGPGTRLLVL.

This clonotype was picked up a small number of times. The DNA is omitted, as the CDR3 cannot be located on it reliably, and the CDR3 follows TCRdb's listing. V usage is TRBV19 and J usage is TRBJ1-2. Looked up from germline, CDR1 is LNHDA and CDR2 is SQIVND (reference sequence). The CDR3 adds up to 15 amino acids, both ends counted. CDR3 region: CASSISVLTVDGYTF.

This clonotype turned up a few times. The rearrangement uses TRBV20-1 and TRBJ2-1; D call uncertain. This CDR3 is 13 amino acids long. Trimming removed 0 bases from V and 6 bases from J, with 9 bases in between. Looked up from germline, CDR1 is DFQATT and CDR2 is SNEGSKA (reference sequence). In nucleotides, the CDR3 is TGCAGTGCTAGAGATGGCAGTATCAATGAGCAGTTCTTC. Translating gives CSARDGSINEQFF.

V and J are TRBV28 and TRBJ1-5; 8 bases are a match to TRBD1. The CDR3 length is 15 residues. Losses at the gene ends were 6 bases for V and 4 bases for J; bases not matched to a gene: 8. Germline V CDR1 and CDR2: MDHEN, SYDVKM. The CDR3 protein is CASSLRNRGNQPQHF. The CDR3 nucleotides read TGTGCCAGCAGCCTTCGTAACAGGGGGAATCAGCCCCAGCATTTT.

The chain uses TRBV20-1 and TRBJ1-5; possible D gene TRBD1, 5 bases. CDR1 and CDR2 from the germline V gene are DFQATT and SNEGSKA (reference sequence). Trimming pared 5 bases from V and 0 bases from J, leaving 20 bases between. CDR3 length equals 17 residues. Here the CDR3 reads CSADSGHSSFSNQPQHF. The CDR3 nucleotides are TGCAGTGCTGACAGCGGACATTCCTCCTTTAGCAATCAGCCCCAGCATTTT.

This chain links TRBV28 with TRBJ2-2, with D possibly being TRBD2 (5 bases). The CDR3 has 17 amino acids. CDR1 is MDHEN and CDR2 is SYDVKM in the germline V gene. Trimming stripped 5 bases from V and 0 bases from J, with 16 bases between. Written as DNA, the CDR3 is TGTGCCAGCAGTCGAGGGCCTGGGCAGTCGAACACCGGGGAGCTGTTTTTT. Its translation: CASSRGPGQSNTGELFF. Drawing the rest from reference TRBV28 and TRBJ2-2, the complete variable domain is DVKVTQSSRYLVKRTGEKVFLECVQDMDHENMFWYRQDPGLGLRLIYFSYDVKMKEKGDIPEGYSVSREKKERFSLILESASTNQTSMYLCASSRGPGQSNTGELFFGEGSRLTVL.

The V call is TRBV6-6, the J call TRBJ1-3; 7 nucleotides align to TRBD1. V lost 6 bases and J lost 0; bases outside the gene matches: 8. The germline V gene has CDR1 MNHNY and CDR2 SVGAGI (reference sequence). The CDR3 is 16 amino acids. The CDR3 nucleotides read TGTGCCAGCAGACCGACAGGGAGCTTCTCTGGAAACACCATATATTTT. Its protein product is CASRPTGSFSGNTIYF.

This clonotype occurred a few times. This chain joins TRBV5-1 and TRBJ1-3, with 10 bases that match TRBD1. The CDR3 contains 18 residues. The germline gives CDR1 SGHRS, CDR2 YFSETQ. V gave up 4 bases and J gave up 1 base; unmatched junction bases: 11. The CDR3 sequence: CASSLRDRGSMSGNTIYF. Written as DNA, the CDR3 is TGCGCCAGCAGCCTCCGGGACAGGGGTTCTATGTCTGGAAACACCATATATTTT.

The chain has TRBV11-2 and TRBJ1-1; 7 bases agree with TRBD1. This CDR3 has 16 residues. V gave up 1 base and J gave up 1 base; unmatched junction bases: 6. Germline lookup yields CDR1 SGHAT and CDR2 FQNNGV. DNA for the CDR3: TGTGCCAGCAGCTTAGTAGAGGGGGCTACGAACACTGAAGCTTTCTTT. This sequence encodes CASSLVEGATNTEAFF.

The CDR3 sequence: CATNGGFKDEQYF. CDR3 sequence (DNA): TGTGCCACAAACGGAGGGTTTAAGGACGAGCAGTACTTC. The rearrangement uses TRBV24-1 and TRBJ2-7; tentatively, D is TRBD2 (6 bases). The CDR3 has 13 amino acids. The ends were cut back, 10 bases at V and 5 bases at J, with 17 bases in the middle. CDR1 is KGHDR and CDR2 is SFDVKD in the germline V gene.

This clonotype was picked up a small number of times. The V gene is TRBV28, the J gene TRBJ2-7, with D uncertain. V lost 3 bases to trimming and J lost 0 bases, with 12 bases between them. Germline V gene sequence: CDR1 MDHEN, CDR2 SYDVKM. This CDR3 has 15 residues. CDR3 sequence reads: CASSFGAHYSYEQYF. The DNA for the CDR3 is TGTGCCAGCAGTTTCGGCGCGCACTACTCCTACGAGCAGTACTTC.

This clonotype occurred many times. This chain connects TRBV7-2 to TRBJ2-1; 10 positions match TRBD2. The CDR3 contains 14 residues. The germline gives CDR1 SGHTA, CDR2 FQGNSA. V trimming: 4 bases; J trimming: 9 bases; junction bases outside the gene matches: 6. DNA of the CDR3: TGTGCCAGCAGCTACGGGACTAGCGCTGTTGAGCAGTTCTTC. This gives the protein CASSYGTSAVEQFF.

The J gene is TRBJ2-7, the V gene TRBV5-4; the match to TRBD1 covers 7 bases. CDR1 and CDR2 from the germline V gene are SGHNT and YYREEE (reference sequence). The CDR3 is 15 amino acids. The V segment lost 5 bases and the J segment 2 bases; nucleotides outside the gene matches: 10. CDR3 in DNA: TGTGCCAGCAGTCCCGCCCGGGACAGCACCTACGAGCAGTACTTC. The encoded protein is CASSPARDSTYEQYF.

Notes on this clonotype: With a much larger clone just one base away, this may be a read error. A read error is likely, as this CDR3 ends without the conserved phenylalanine or tryptophan. This chain joins TRBV12-3 or TRBV12-4 and TRBJ1-5, with 9 bases fitting TRBD1. CDR3 size: 14 residues. Germline trimming cut 6 bases from V and 4 bases from J; bases unmatched to any gene: 4. Written as DNA, the CDR3 is TGTGCCAGCAGGCTTGGGACAGGGAATCAGCCCCAGCATTTA. Protein product: CASRLGTGNQPQHL.

This chain connects TRBV14 to TRBJ1-4; tentative D call: TRBD1 (5 bases). V dropped 0 bases and J dropped 10 bases, with 6 bases sitting between them. CDR3 length: 12 amino acids. Germline V gene data show CDR1 as SGHDN and CDR2 as FVKESK. CDR3 coding DNA: TGTGCCAGCAGCCAAGAGGGGGGAAAACTGTTTTTT. Translation: CASSQEGGKLFF.

The chain combines TRBV20-1 with TRBJ1-6; 8 nucleotides align to TRBD1. The V and J ends lost 3 bases and 9 bases, in that order; junction bases with no gene match: 13. Germline V gives CDR1 DFQATT, CDR2 SNEGSKA (reference sequence). This CDR3 has 16 residues. CDR3 in amino acids: CSARLQRGTGSSPLHF. The CDR3 DNA reads TGCAGTGCTAGGCTCCAAAGGGGGACAGGTAGTTCACCCCTCCACTTT.

The count of this clonotype is one. The rearrangement joins TRBV20-1 to TRBJ2-1; D unresolved. Germline V gives CDR1 DFQATT, CDR2 SNEGSKA (reference sequence). Trimming stripped 3 bases from V and 9 bases from J, with 6 bases between. The CDR3 has 10 residues. Written as DNA, the CDR3 is TGCAGTGCTAGTTTCCTTGAGCAGTTCTTC. Translation gives CSASFLEQFF.

The chain employs TRBV6-8 and TRBJ1-1; D possibly corresponds to TRBD1 (5 bases). Germline V lookup: CDR1 MNHGY, CDR2 SAAAGT. The CDR3 loop spans 13 amino acids. Trimming removed 0 bases at V and 7 bases at J, with 9 bases between. CDR3 amino acids: CASSYSRQIEAFF. The CDR3 coding sequence is TGTGCCAGCAGTTACTCGAGACAGATTGAAGCTTTCTTT.